Each of the 19 T cell receptor beta chains below was sequenced from the same sample in a study of cytomegalovirus exposure and HLA in healthy donors. Profiled with immunoSEQ multiplex PCR; TCRdb holds only in-frame clones, not every one. The table has 200,000 or so clones, 75% to 85% seen once. Sequences were obtained from PBMCs. Receptors were obtained from a woman in her twenties or thirties in good health and CMV-seropositive.

The rearrangement uses TRBV27 and TRBJ1-5; D unclear. Looked up from germline, CDR1 is MNHEY and CDR2 is SMNVEV (reference sequence). The V end lost 2 bases, the J end lost 7 bases, and 9 bases lay between the germline ends. CDR3 size: 13 residues. The CDR3 nucleotides read TGTGCCAGCAGTTTAATCGGCGGACAGCCCCAGCATTTT. Amino acid sequence: CASSLIGGQPQHF.

This chain connects TRBV5-1 to TRBJ1-1; TRBD1 aligns across 9 bases. J lost 5 bases, V lost 5 bases, and 10 bases had no gene match. Germline V lookup: CDR1 SGHRS, CDR2 YFSETQ. The CDR3 sequence is 15 residues long. CDR3 in DNA: TGCGCCAGCAGTACAGGGGGCGTCTCTGAGACTGAAGCTTTCTTT. As protein: CASSTGGVSETEAFF.

The chain links TRBV29-1 to TRBJ1-2; the D is unclear. Germline values: CDR1 SQVTM, CDR2 ANQGSEA. The V end was cut by 5 bases, the J end by 4 bases, with 11 bases between. The CDR3 is 12 amino acids. CDR3 region: CSVKASGYGYTF. The CDR3 DNA reads TGCAGCGTTAAGGCCAGCGGCTATGGCTACACCTTC.

Comments on this clone: One end of the junction is discordant with germline, which a read error may explain. This sequence joins TRBV18 and TRBJ1-2, with D maybe TRBD1 (5 bases). The V gene's germline CDR1 is KGHSH and CDR2 LQKENI. This CDR3 has 14 amino acids. CDR3 in DNA: TGTGCCAGCTCACCCCCTAAAGGGGAGGGGAACCCGTCCTTC. Encoded protein: CASSPPKGEGNPSF.

This clone was recorded once. The chain recombines TRBV19 with TRBJ1-3; D may be TRBD1 (6 bases). Trimming pared 6 bases from V and 0 bases from J, leaving 15 bases between. This CDR3 has 16 residues. Germline CDR1 LNHDA, CDR2 SQIVND (reference sequence). CDR3 nucleotides: TGTGCCAGTAGGGGTCAGGACAGACCCTCTGGAAACACCATATATTTT. This sequence encodes CASRGQDRPSGNTIYF. The entire variable domain, with the rest obtained from reference TRBV19 and TRBJ1-3, is as follows: DGGITQSPKYLFRKEGQNVTLSCEQNLNHDAMYWYRQDPGQGLRLIYYSQIVNDFQKGDIAEGYSVSREKKESFPLTVTSAQKNPTAFYLCASRGQDRPSGNTIYFGEGSWLTVV.

This clone has only a few counts. This chain links TRBV6-5 with TRBJ1-5, with a possible D match to TRBD1 (5 bases). V was pared by 4 bases and J by 7 bases, with 11 bases between. CDR1 MNHEY and CDR2 SVGAGI come from the germline V gene. CDR3 length: 13 amino acids. The CDR3 DNA reads as TGTGCCAGCAGTTTTCAGGAGGGGCAGCCCCAGCATTTT. Its protein product is CASSFQEGQPQHF.

The chain couples TRBV28 to TRBJ2-1; no firm D call. Trimming removed 8 bases from V and 8 bases from J, with 10 bases in between. CDR1 is MDHEN and CDR2 is SYDVKM in the germline V gene. The CDR3 spans 11 residues. The CDR3 protein is CASLNQDEQFF. CDR3 DNA sequence: TGTGCCAGCTTAAATCAGGATGAGCAGTTCTTC.

This chain joins TRBV28 and TRBJ1-5; a weak D match, TRBD1 (6 bases). Germline loops: CDR1 MDHEN, CDR2 SYDVKM. Trimming stripped 3 bases from V and 1 base from J, with 10 bases between. CDR3 length: 15 amino acids. CDR3 in amino acids: CASSFGGGSNQPQHF. In nucleotides, the CDR3 is TGTGCCAGCAGTTTCGGTGGGGGCAGCAATCAGCCCCAGCATTTT.

V gene TRBV6-5 combines with J gene TRBJ2-1, with D unclear. Germline V gives CDR1 MNHEY, CDR2 SVGAGI. The CDR3 sequence is 14 residues long. V was shortened by 2 bases and J by 0 bases, with 5 bases between the two germline ends. In DNA, the CDR3 is TGTGCCAGCAGTTACACGGGCTCCTACAATGAGCAGTTCTTC. Its protein product is CASSYTGSYNEQFF.

The chain couples TRBV2 to TRBJ1-2, with D unresolved. The CDR3 spans 15 residues. Germline V lookup: CDR1 SNHLY, CDR2 FYNNEI. The V gene lost 0 bases and the J gene lost 6 bases, with 14 bases spanning the gap. This chain's CDR3 is CASSEAPGYFDGYTF. The CDR3 coding sequence is TGTGCCAGCAGTGAAGCGCCCGGGTACTTCGATGGCTACACCTTC.

The chain carries TRBV6-1 and TRBJ1-2; 8 bases are shared with TRBD1. This CDR3 contains 15 residues. V trimming: 4 bases; J trimming: 4 bases; junction bases outside the gene matches: 8. Germline V gene lookup returns CDR1 MNHNS and CDR2 SASEGT. The DNA for the CDR3 is TGTGCCAGCAGTGGCCTCTGGGGACAGGTCTATGGCTACACCTTC. Its protein product is CASSGLWGQVYGYTF.

This rearrangement joins TRBV18 to TRBJ2-7; the match to TRBD1 covers 9 bases. Germline V lookup: CDR1 KGHSH, CDR2 LQKENI. V dropped 6 bases and J dropped 3; count of bases not matched to a gene: 6. The CDR3 is 14 amino acids. CDR3 nucleotides: TGTGCCAGCTCCGAGGGGACAGGGTTCTACGAGCAGTACTTC. This translates into CASSEGTGFYEQYF.

The chain recombines TRBV5-1 with TRBJ1-1, with 7 bases matching TRBD1. The CDR3 contains 14 residues. The V gene's germline CDR1 is SGHRS and CDR2 YFSETQ. Unmatched junction bases numbered 3, after V lost 4 bases and J lost 0 bases. CDR3 sequence reads: CASSGGTVNTEAFF. CDR3 nucleotide sequence: TGCGCCAGCAGCGGCGGGACAGTGAACACTGAAGCTTTCTTT.

The chain joins TRBV15 to TRBJ2-4; TRBD2 agrees at 9 bases. The germline V gene has CDR1 LNHNV and CDR2 YYDKDF (reference sequence). Trimming at V came to 8 bases and at J to 1 base, leaving 12 bases not matched to a gene. This CDR3 contains 17 residues. CDR3 loop: CATASGRSIGAKNIQYF. The DNA of the CDR3 is TGTGCCACCGCGAGCGGGAGGTCAATCGGGGCCAAAAACATTCAGTACTTC.

This chain joins TRBV5-6 and TRBJ2-4, with no clear D. Trimming removed 6 bases from V and 2 bases from J, with 15 bases in between. This CDR3 is built from 15 residues. Germline V gene data show CDR1 as SGHDT and CDR2 as YYEEEE. CDR3 bases: TGTGCCAGCAACCAACGGAGTATATCCAAAAACATTCAGTACTTC. Its translation: CASNQRSISKNIQYF.

This chain joins TRBV6-6 and TRBJ1-1; 9 bases match TRBD1. After removal of 5 bases from V and 7 bases from J, the junction contained 8 bases not matched to a gene. This CDR3 spans 14 amino acids. Germline CDR1 MNHNY, CDR2 SVGAGI (reference sequence). As DNA, the CDR3 is TGTGCCAGCAGTGACATGCGACAGGGGGGTGAAGCTTTCTTT. Translation: CASSDMRQGGEAFF.

On this clone: A read error may account for a junction end that differs from germline. This chain uses TRBV7-7 with TRBJ2-1; TRBD2 might be the D (6 bases). CDR1 and CDR2 (germline): SSHAT, FNYEAQ (reference sequence). The CDR3 has 16 amino acids. The CDR3 nucleotides are TGTGCTAGCAGCTTAGATGAGCGGGCCTCCTACAATGAGCAGTTCTTC. Amino acid sequence: CASSLDERASYNEQFF.

The chain recombines TRBV2 with TRBJ1-5; 10 positions match TRBD1. The CDR3 sequence is 15 residues long. V was pared by 6 bases and J by 0 bases, with 2 bases of the junction left unmatched. CDR1 SNHLY and CDR2 FYNNEI come from the germline V gene. CDR3 sequence (DNA): TGTGCCAGCAGGGGACAGGGGTCTAGCAATCAGCCCCAGCATTTT. Protein: CASRGQGSSNQPQHF.

This rearrangement joins TRBV27 to TRBJ2-7; perhaps TRBD1 as D (6 bases). V dropped 4 bases and J dropped 2 bases, with 18 bases sitting between them. The CDR3 length is 16 residues. Germline CDR1 reads MNHEY; CDR2 reads SMNVEV (reference sequence). This CDR3 reads CASSSSGQTIPYEQYF. CDR3 coding DNA: TGTGCCAGCAGTTCCTCTGGACAGACCATTCCCTACGAGCAGTACTTC.